This TCR beta chain was recorded in a study of beta chain features in type 1 diabetes. Background on the study: Sorted cells, roughly 98,000,000 in number, were examined across all samples.

This clone was counted a few times. The target antigen is unknown. Study-level results: Naive, central memory and Treg TCRB repertoires seemed to resemble each other more closely in patients than they did in healthy donors. Shortening of TCRB CDR3s, moderate but significant, appeared in all four CD4+ subsets of Type 1 diabetes patients.

By way of CD45RO/CCR7/CD25/CD127/CD95/CD27, the CD4+ regulatory, stem cell-like memory, central memory and naive cells were sorted. What was sequenced were expressed TCRB transcripts, since all of the isolated RNA had been reverse transcribed. An average approximately 3.3 million reads came from naive, central memory and regulatory T cell samples. The protocol was immunoSEQ multiplex PCR, while the TCRdb copy is restricted to in-frame clones and leaves out a portion. The sample yields 200,000 to 250,000 clones, approximately 15% seen once. CDR3 size: 16 residues. Germline values: CDR1 SGHTA, CDR2 FQGNSA. V lost 2 bases and J lost 5; bases outside the gene matches: 6.

The receptor was derived from a man aged 30 to 39 with type 1 diabetes. The rearrangement links TRBV7-2 to TRBJ2-5, with 12 bases identical to TRBD2. Sequenced material: naive CD4+ T cells from blood. The CDR3 DNA reads TGTGCCAGCAGCTTAAGGCCTCTAGCGGGGGGGGAGACCCAGTACTTC. Amino acid sequence: CASSLRPLAGGETQYF.